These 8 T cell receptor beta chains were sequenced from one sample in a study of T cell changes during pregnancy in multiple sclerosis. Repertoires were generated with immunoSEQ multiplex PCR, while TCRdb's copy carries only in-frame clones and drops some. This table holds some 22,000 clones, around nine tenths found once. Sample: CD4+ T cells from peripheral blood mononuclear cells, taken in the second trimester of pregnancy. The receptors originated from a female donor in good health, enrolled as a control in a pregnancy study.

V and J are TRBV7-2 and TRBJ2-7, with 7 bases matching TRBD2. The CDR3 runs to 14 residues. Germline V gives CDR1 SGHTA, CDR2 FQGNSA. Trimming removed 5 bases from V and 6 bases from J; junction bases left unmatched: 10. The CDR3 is CASSMGGPVGEQYF. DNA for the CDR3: TGTGCCAGCAGCATGGGAGGGCCGGTAGGCGAGCAGTACTTC. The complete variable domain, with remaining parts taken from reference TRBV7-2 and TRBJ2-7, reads GAGVSQSPSNKVTEKGKDVELRCDPISGHTALYWYRQSLGQGLEFLIYFQGNSAPDKSGLPSDRFSAERTGGSVSTLTIQRTQQEDSAVYLCASSMGGPVGEQYFGPGTRLTVT.

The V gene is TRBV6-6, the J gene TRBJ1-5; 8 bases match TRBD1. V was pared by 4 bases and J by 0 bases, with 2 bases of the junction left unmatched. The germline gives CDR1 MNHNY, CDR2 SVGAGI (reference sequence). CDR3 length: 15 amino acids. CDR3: CASSSTGDSNQPQHF. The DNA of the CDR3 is TGTGCCAGCAGTTCGACAGGGGATAGCAATCAGCCCCAGCATTTT.

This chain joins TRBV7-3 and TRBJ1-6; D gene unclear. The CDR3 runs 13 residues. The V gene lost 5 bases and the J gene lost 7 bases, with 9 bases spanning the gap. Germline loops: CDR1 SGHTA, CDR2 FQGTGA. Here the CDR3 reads CASSPRWNSPLHF. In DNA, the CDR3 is TGTGCCAGCAGCCCCCGGTGGAATTCACCCCTCCACTTT.

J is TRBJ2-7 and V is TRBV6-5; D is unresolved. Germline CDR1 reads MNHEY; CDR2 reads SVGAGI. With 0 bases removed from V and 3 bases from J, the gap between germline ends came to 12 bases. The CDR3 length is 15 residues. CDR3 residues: CASSYSPGSLYEQYF. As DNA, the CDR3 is TGTGCCAGCAGTTACTCTCCAGGATCACTCTACGAGCAGTACTTC.

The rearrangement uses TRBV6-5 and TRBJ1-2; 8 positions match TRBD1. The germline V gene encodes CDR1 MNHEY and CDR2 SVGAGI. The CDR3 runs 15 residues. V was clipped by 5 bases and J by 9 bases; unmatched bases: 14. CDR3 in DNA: TGTGCCAGCAGTCCCGGGACAGGCTCCCTTCGTCGCTACACCTTC. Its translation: CASSPGTGSLRRYTF.

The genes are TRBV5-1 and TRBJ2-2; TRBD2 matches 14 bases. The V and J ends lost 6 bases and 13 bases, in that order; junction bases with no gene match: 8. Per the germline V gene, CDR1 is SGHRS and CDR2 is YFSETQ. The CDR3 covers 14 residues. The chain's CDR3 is CASTQGLAGGTLFF. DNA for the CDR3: TGCGCCAGCACCCAAGGACTAGCGGGGGGAACGCTGTTTTTT. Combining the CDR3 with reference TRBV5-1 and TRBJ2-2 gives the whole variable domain KAGVTQTPRYLIKTRGQQVTLSCSPISGHRSVSWYQQTPGQGLQFLFEYFSETQRNKGNFPGRFSGRQFSNSRSEMNVSTLELGDSALYLCASTQGLAGGTLFFGEGSRLTVL.

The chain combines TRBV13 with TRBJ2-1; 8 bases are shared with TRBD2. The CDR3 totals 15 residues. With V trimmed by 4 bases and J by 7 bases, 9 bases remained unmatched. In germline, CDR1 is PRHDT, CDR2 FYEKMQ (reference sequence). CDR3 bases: TGTGCCAGCAGCTCCACGGGTAGCGGGGTAAATGAGCAGTTCTTC. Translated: CASSSTGSGVNEQFF. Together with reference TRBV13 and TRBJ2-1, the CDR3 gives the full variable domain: AAGVIQSPRHLIKEKRETATLKCYPIPRHDTVYWYQQGPGQDPQFLISFYEKMQSDKGSIPDRFSAQQFSDYHSELNMSSLELGDSALYFCASSSTGSGVNEQFFGPGTRLTVL.

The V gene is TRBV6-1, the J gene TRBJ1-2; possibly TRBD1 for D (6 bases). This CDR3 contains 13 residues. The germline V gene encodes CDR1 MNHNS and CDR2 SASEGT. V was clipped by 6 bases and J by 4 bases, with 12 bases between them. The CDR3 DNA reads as TGTGCCAGCAGCCCTGGACAGTCCTATGGCTACACCTTC. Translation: CASSPGQSYGYTF.